This record covers a single TCR beta chain. The V end was cut by 4 bases, the J end by 2 bases, with 8 bases between. Germline CDR1 is SQVTM and CDR2 is ANQGSEA. This CDR3 region has 12 residues. The sample is drawn from a study of control samples from healthy donors and cancer patients. The protocol was immunoSEQ multiplex PCR, while the TCRdb copy is restricted to in-frame clones and leaves out a portion. The sample has fewer than 500,000 clones; around 90% are singletons. This chain connects TRBV29-1 to TRBJ2-5, with D perhaps matching TRBD1 or TRBD2 (5 bases each). Sequencing was carried out using PBMCs. This sequence originates from a man aged 35-49 years with head and neck cancer. CDR3 protein: CSVVGAQETQYF. As DNA, the CDR3 is TGCAGCGTTGTCGGGGCTCAAGAGACCCAGTACTTC.